This T cell receptor (beta chain) emerged from a study of blood T cell repertoires in COVID-19. Study overall: Material from acute and convalescent COVID-19 was sourced from the United States, Italy and Spain. In each case, the material was cDNA or gDNA derived from T cells, B-cell-depleted T cells, or PBMCs.

In the original processing: How many nucleated cells were present was estimated from reference gene primer amplification. The repertoire was sequenced with immunoSEQ multiplex PCR; TCRdb's copy has only in-frame clones and lacks some. V and J calls and clone size are as listed in that table; D and trimming were resolved from the DNA. There are fewer than 250,000 clones in the sample; 80% to 85% occur only once, and approximately 10% lies in the top ten. Seattle participants joined during active infection and were tracked over time. This CDR3 has 16 residues. Per the germline V gene, CDR1 is MGHRA and CDR2 is YSYEKL. V was shortened by 0 bases and J by 7 bases, with 16 bases between the two germline ends.

This rearrangement joins TRBV4-1 to TRBJ1-5; D is uncertain. The sequencing input was peripheral blood. The sequence was collected from an elderly woman with COVID-19, enrolled during active disease. CDR3 nucleotide sequence: TGCGCCAGCAGCCAAGATGGATCCGGGTTCGAGCAGCCCCAGCATTTT. Its translation: CASSQDGSGFEQPQHF.